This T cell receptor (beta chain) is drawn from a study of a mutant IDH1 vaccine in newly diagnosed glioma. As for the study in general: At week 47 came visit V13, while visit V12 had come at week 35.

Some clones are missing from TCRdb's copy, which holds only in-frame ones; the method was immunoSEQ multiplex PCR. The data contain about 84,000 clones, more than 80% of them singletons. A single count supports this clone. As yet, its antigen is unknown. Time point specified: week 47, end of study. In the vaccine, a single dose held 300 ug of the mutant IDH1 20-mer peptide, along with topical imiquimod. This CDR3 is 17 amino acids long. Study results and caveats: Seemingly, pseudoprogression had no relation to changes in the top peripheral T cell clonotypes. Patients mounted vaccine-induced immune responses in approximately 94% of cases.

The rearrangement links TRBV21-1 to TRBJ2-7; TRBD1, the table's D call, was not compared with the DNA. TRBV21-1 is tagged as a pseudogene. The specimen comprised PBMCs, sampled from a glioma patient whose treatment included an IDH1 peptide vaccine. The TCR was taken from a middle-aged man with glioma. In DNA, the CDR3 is TGTGCCAGCAGCAAATTTCCAAGGACAGGGGACTCCTACGAGCAGTACTTC. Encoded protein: CASSKFPRTGDSYEQYF.